By sample fraction, the clone carrying this TCR beta chain is medium-sized. Its matching antigen is unknown. This CDR3 spans 13 amino acids. Germline V gene sequence: CDR1 KGHSH, CDR2 LQKENI. The ends were cut back, 3 bases at V and 3 bases at J, with 8 bases in the middle. Each CDR3 protein gets one entry after TCRdb re-called the reads with MiXCR. The sample holds about 14,000 distinct CDR3 sequences, approximately 17% seen once. This record belongs to a study of liver allograft versus peripheral blood T cells. Overall study context: Peripheral blood of the recipients supplied T cell receptor repertoires that were compared with those in transplanted livers. Notes on the study in general: Repertoires found inside liver allografts reportedly differed from T cell receptor repertoires in peripheral blood.

The chain has TRBV18 and TRBJ2-5; TRBD1 might be the D (6 bases). The origin of this receptor is a human patient who had a liver transplant. Some T cells may arise from the graft donor. CDR3 sequence reads: CASSPGQKETQYF. In DNA form, the CDR3 reads TGTGCCAGCTCACCGGGACAAAAAGAGACCCAGTACTTC.